Below are 20 T cell receptor beta chains sequenced from a single sample in a study of T cell responses to AZD1222 COVID-19 vaccine. Here immunoSEQ multiplex PCR was the method, and the copy in TCRdb shows in-frame clones only, minus some. The top ten clones hold 6.5% of a sample with 110,000 or so clones, approximately 88% of them seen once. This material consisted of peripheral blood, taken 28 days after the second AZD1222 dose. These receptors were taken from an adult who received the AZD1222 COVID-19 vaccine.

The CDR3 region has the DNA TGCAGCGTTGGAAGTGGTAGCGGGATTCCCACAGATACGCAGTATTTT. It yields the protein CSVGSGSGIPTDTQYF. The rearrangement links TRBV29-1 to TRBJ2-3; 8 nucleotides agree with TRBD2. The CDR3 is 16 residues long. The germline V gene encodes CDR1 SQVTM and CDR2 ANQGSEA. With 4 bases clipped from V and 2 bases from J, the junction kept 11 bases outside the gene matches.

The rearrangement joins TRBV5-4 to TRBJ2-7; 8 positions agree with TRBD2. The germline gives CDR1 SGHNT, CDR2 YYREEE (reference sequence). The CDR3 totals 15 residues. The V and J ends lost 0 bases and 3 bases, in that order; junction bases with no gene match: 5. DNA for the CDR3: TGTGCCAGCAGCTTGGGTAGCGGGGAGTACTACGAGCAGTACTTC. Amino acids: CASSLGSGEYYEQYF.

This clone was counted a few times. J is TRBJ1-2 and V is TRBV19; D call uncertain. The CDR3 is 14 residues long. The V and J ends lost 7 bases and 0 bases respectively, with 12 bases between them. The germline V gene has CDR1 LNHDA and CDR2 SQIVND (reference sequence). The CDR3 loop is CASIPPGANYGYTF. DNA for the CDR3: TGTGCCAGTATCCCCCCCGGGGCTAACTATGGCTACACCTTC.

The rearrangement links TRBV10-2 to TRBJ2-7; TRBD1 might be the D (6 bases). This CDR3 comprises 12 residues. Per germline, CDR1 WSHSY and CDR2 SAAADI. V was clipped by 6 bases and J by 3 bases, with 9 bases between them. The CDR3 DNA reads as TGCGCCAGCAGCGGGACAAACTACGAGCAGTACTTC. Protein product: CASSGTNYEQYF.

This clone was detected a few times. This chain links TRBV27 with TRBJ1-2, with no clear D. CDR1 is MNHEY, CDR2 SMNVEV, per germline (reference sequence). V gave up 5 bases and J gave up 8 bases, with 12 bases separating them. The CDR3 contains 12 residues. The chain's CDR3 is CASSPSPRGYTF. The CDR3 nucleotides read TGTGCCAGCAGTCCATCCCCCCGGGGCTACACCTTC.

The chain is built from TRBV28 and TRBJ1-5; D is unresolved. V dropped 6 bases and J dropped 9 bases, with 15 bases sitting between them. The CDR3 covers 13 residues. Germline V gene sequence: CDR1 MDHEN, CDR2 SYDVKM. The CDR3 nucleotides are TGTGCCAGCAGGGCTAGTCGGGCCGCGCCCCAGCATTTT. This encodes CASRASRAAPQHF.

This chain joins TRBV10-2 and TRBJ1-1; D uncertain. The germline V gene encodes CDR1 WSHSY and CDR2 SAAADI. There are 13 residues in the CDR3. V gave up 4 bases and J gave up 2 bases, with 8 bases separating them. As DNA, the CDR3 is TGCGCCAGCAGTGGTATCAGAAACACTGAAGCTTTCTTT. This encodes CASSGIRNTEAFF.

CDR3: CASSLLILNTEAFF. CDR3 in DNA: TGTGCCAGCAGTTTACTGATCTTGAACACTGAAGCTTTCTTT. This sequence joins TRBV28 and TRBJ1-1; D remains ambiguous. Looked up from germline, CDR1 is MDHEN and CDR2 is SYDVKM. The ends were cut back, 2 bases at V and 0 bases at J, with 7 bases in the middle. This CDR3 spans 14 amino acids.

This clone was observed a single time. This chain uses TRBV2 with TRBJ1-2; the D gene is possibly TRBD1 (6 bases). Trimming cost V 2 bases and J 6 bases, with 10 bases left between them. Germline V CDR1 and CDR2: SNHLY, FYNNEI. The CDR3 covers 13 residues. Here the CDR3 reads CASSERWGHGYTF. The CDR3 bases are TGTGCCAGCAGTGAAAGATGGGGGCATGGCTACACCTTC.

The chain carries TRBV5-4 and TRBJ1-1, with D unclear. The CDR3 extends over 11 amino acids. Trimming took 0 bases from V and 4 from J, leaving 1 base between them. Germline V gene data show CDR1 as SGHNT and CDR2 as YYREEE (reference sequence). CDR3 sequence (DNA): TGTGCCAGCAGCTTGGCCACTGAAGCTTTCTTT. Protein product: CASSLATEAFF.

This clone was observed a few times. The chain links TRBV2 to TRBJ2-3; D is unclear. The CDR3 spans 16 residues. Germline V gene data show CDR1 as SNHLY and CDR2 as FYNNEI. V was pared by 0 bases and J by 0 bases, with 10 bases between. The CDR3, as DNA: TGTGCCAGCAGTGAAGCAGCCAGTACTAGCACAGATACGCAGTATTTT. Translated: CASSEAASTSTDTQYF.

The rearrangement links TRBV19 to TRBJ1-6; the D gene is possibly TRBD1 (6 bases). The CDR3 runs to 13 residues. The germline V and J ends were trimmed by 4 bases and 7 bases, with 8 bases remaining between them. CDR1 is LNHDA, CDR2 SQIVND, per germline (reference sequence). The DNA of the CDR3 is TGTGCCAGTAGTAACGGACAGAATTCACCCCTCCACTTT. Protein: CASSNGQNSPLHF.

V is TRBV4-1 and J is TRBJ2-2; 8 bases agree with TRBD1. Looked up from germline, CDR1 is MGHRA and CDR2 is YSYEKL. The CDR3 spans 16 residues. V lost 2 bases, J lost 4 bases, and 6 bases stayed unmatched. The CDR3 loop reads CASSQPGQETTGELFF. The CDR3 bases are TGCGCCAGCAGCCAACCGGGACAGGAGACCACCGGGGAGCTGTTTTTT.

The chain has TRBV28 and TRBJ2-7, with 11 bases fitting TRBD2. Germline CDR1 is MDHEN and CDR2 is SYDVKM. The length of the CDR3 is 15 residues. Trimming removed 6 bases from V and 0 bases from J; junction bases left unmatched: 4. CDR3 amino acids: CASRSSGGASYEQYF. CDR3 sequence (DNA): TGTGCCAGCAGAAGTAGCGGGGGGGCCTCCTACGAGCAGTACTTC.

The V call is TRBV6-2 or TRBV6-3, the J call TRBJ2-1; 7 positions agree with TRBD1. The V and J ends lost 2 bases and 2 bases, in that order; junction bases with no gene match: 9. The CDR3 length is 17 residues. CDR1 and CDR2 from the germline V gene are MNHEY and SVGEGT. CDR3 nucleotide sequence: TGTGCCAGCAGTTACCCCGACAGGGTTACTACCTACAATGAGCAGTTCTTC. Protein: CASSYPDRVTTYNEQFF.

The chain has TRBV3-1 (or the pseudogene TRBV3-2) and TRBJ1-4, with D possibly being TRBD1 (5 bases). Germline V CDR1 and CDR2: LGHDT, YNNKEL (reference sequence). The CDR3 is 14 amino acids. Trimming cost V 0 bases and J 4 bases, with 6 bases left between them. This CDR3 reads CASSQDRDNEKLFF. CDR3 bases: TGTGCCAGCAGCCAAGACAGGGATAATGAAAAACTGTTTTTT.

V is TRBV5-1 and J is TRBJ2-1, with TRBD2 identical over 10 bases. Unmatched junction bases numbered 4, after V lost 3 bases and J lost 1 base. Germline V gene lookup returns CDR1 SGHRS and CDR2 YFSETQ. CDR3 length: 16 amino acids. CDR3 sequence: CASSSSGGPSYNEQFF. The CDR3 DNA reads TGCGCCAGCAGCTCTAGCGGGGGTCCTTCCTACAATGAGCAGTTCTTC.

This clone has just one count. In nucleotides, the CDR3 is TGTGCCAGCTCCCCGACAGGTTATGAAAAACTGTTTTTT. Its translation is CASSPTGYEKLFF. This chain uses TRBV18 with TRBJ1-4; a weak D match, TRBD1 (6 bases). Germline loops: CDR1 KGHSH, CDR2 LQKENI. With 6 bases removed from V and 6 bases from J, the gap between germline ends came to 11 bases. This CDR3 spans 13 amino acids.

This chain links TRBV4-3 with TRBJ2-7; 10 positions match TRBD2. The CDR3 is 16 amino acids. After removal of 0 bases from V and 4 bases from J, the junction contained 6 bases not matched to a gene. Germline V lookup: CDR1 LGHNA, CDR2 YSLEER. CDR3 region: CASSQDLQTSGYEQYF. CDR3 nucleotides: TGCGCCAGCAGCCAAGACCTCCAGACTAGCGGGTACGAGCAGTACTTC.

In its sample, this clone was seen a few times. CDR3: CASSHGLKLFF. CDR3 coding DNA: TGTGCCAGCAGCCACGGCCTAAAACTGTTTTTT. The chain combines TRBV7-9 with TRBJ1-4; D unclear. Germline CDR1 and CDR2: SEHNR and FQNEAQ (reference sequence). This CDR3 is built from 11 residues. V was cut by 5 bases and J by 10 bases, with 8 bases left in between.